The clone carrying this TCR beta chain was seen only once. Its cognate antigen is unknown. The CDR3 runs to 11 residues. V lost 7 bases and J lost 7, with 10 bases in between. The germline CDR1 and CDR2 sequences are SGHVS and FNYEAQ. Only in-frame clones appear in the TCRdb table, and some are missing; sequencing was by immunoSEQ multiplex PCR. Found here are tens of thousands of clones, over 90% of them singletons; the top ten hold 21%. The record originates from a study of graft-versus-host responses after intestinal transplantation. Study-wide context: Anti-thymocyte globulin served as induction for all recipients, who then took tacrolimus and steroids for about 3 years.

This receptor was identified in a human donor who was the organ donor for an intestinal transplant. The sample here was unstimulated CD8+ T cells sorted from spleen or lymph node cells, taken before transplant. The rearrangement uses TRBV7-6 and TRBJ1-1; no definite D call. CDR3 loop: CASIGGGEAFF. The CDR3 DNA is TGTGCCAGCATCGGAGGCGGTGAAGCTTTCTTT.